Each of the 31 T cell receptor beta chains below was sequenced from the same sample in a study of cytomegalovirus exposure and HLA in healthy donors. PCR used 60 Vbeta primers and 13 Jbeta primers. Clones were sequenced by immunoSEQ multiplex PCR, and TCRdb holds only the in-frame ones, with some missing. This table has more than 140,000 clones, around 65% appearing once. The material sequenced was PBMCs. These receptors were collected from a woman aged 30 to 39 in good health and CMV-seropositive.

V and J are TRBV7-3 and TRBJ1-1; the D is unclear. This CDR3 is 13 amino acids long. The germline CDR1 and CDR2 sequences are SGHTA and FQGTGA. V lost 2 bases and J lost 1, with 5 bases in between. The CDR3, as DNA: TGTGCCAGCAGCTTATACAGGAACACTGAAGCTTTCTTT. As protein: CASSLYRNTEAFF.

Only one count was recorded for this clone. The chain has TRBV6-5 and TRBJ1-4; tentative D call: TRBD1 (5 bases). The CDR3 consists of 16 residues. The V and J ends lost 4 bases and 5 bases respectively, with 17 bases between them. Germline CDR1 is MNHEY and CDR2 is SVGAGI. This CDR3 is CASSSRTPSLNEKLFF. Here the CDR3 DNA reads TGTGCCAGCAGTTCAAGGACACCAAGCCTGAATGAAAAACTGTTTTTT.

This clone has more than one count but fewer than ten. The chain employs TRBV28 and TRBJ1-2; D gene uncertain. The CDR3 totals 13 residues. The germline V gene has CDR1 MDHEN and CDR2 SYDVKM. The V and J ends lost 1 base and 4 bases respectively, with 7 bases between them. The CDR3 DNA is TGTGCCAGCAGTTTATCTGTATTCTATGGCTACACCTTC. This translates into CASSLSVFYGYTF.

This clone has just a few counts. One end of the junction does not line up with germline, which may come from a read error. The V call is TRBV7-9, the J call TRBJ2-7; D unresolved. This CDR3 is 14 amino acids long. The germline V gene encodes CDR1 SEHNR and CDR2 FQNEAQ (reference sequence). As DNA, the CDR3 is TGTGCCAGCAGCTTATCGCGGAAACCCTTCGAGCGGTACTTC. Protein: CASSLSRKPFERYF.

This clone was seen only a few times. The V gene is TRBV9, the J gene TRBJ1-6; D is unclear. CDR3 size: 13 residues. Trimming removed 3 bases from V and 9 bases from J, with 10 bases in between. Germline CDR1 reads SGDLS; CDR2 reads YYNGEE. This CDR3 is CASSDSFRSPLHF. The DNA of the CDR3 is TGTGCCAGCAGCGACTCGTTCCGTTCACCCCTCCACTTT.

A few counts support this clone. This sequence joins TRBV9 and TRBJ2-1, with TRBD2 as a possible D gene (6 bases). Looked up from germline, CDR1 is SGDLS and CDR2 is YYNGEE. Trimming removed 5 bases from V and 8 bases from J, with 11 bases in between. The CDR3 is 12 residues long. CDR3 in DNA: TGTGCCAGCAGAGGCGGGACCGATGAGCAGTTCTTC. Translated, it gives CASRGGTDEQFF.

The chain combines TRBV5-4 with TRBJ2-7; 10 bases align to TRBD1. Germline trimming cut 4 bases from V and 2 bases from J; bases unmatched to any gene: 12. The germline V gene encodes CDR1 SGHNT and CDR2 YYREEE (reference sequence). There are 17 residues in the CDR3. CDR3 nucleotides: TGTGCCAGCAGCCGTGTTCCCGGGACAGGGGACCCCTACGAGCAGTACTTC. This translates into CASSRVPGTGDPYEQYF.

This sequence joins TRBV6-1 and TRBJ1-3, with 10 bases identical to TRBD1. The V segment lost 6 bases and the J segment 2 bases; nucleotides outside the gene matches: 4. The length of the CDR3 is 15 residues. The germline gives CDR1 MNHNS, CDR2 SASEGT. The CDR3 region has the DNA TGTGCCAGCAGCGACAGGGGGCGAGCTGGAAACACCATATATTTT. This translates into CASSDRGRAGNTIYF.

V and J are TRBV27 and TRBJ2-3; 15 positions match TRBD2. Germline V CDR1 and CDR2: MNHEY, SMNVEV (reference sequence). The V gene end was trimmed by 1 base and the J gene end by 2 bases; junction bases not matched to a gene: 10. The CDR3 extends over 20 amino acids. This chain's CDR3 is CASSLYSGTSGGSDTDTQYF. DNA for the CDR3: TGTGCCAGCAGTTTATATTCCGGGACTAGCGGGGGGTCTGACACAGATACGCAGTATTTT.

In this sample, this clone turned up once. V is TRBV30 and J is TRBJ2-7; D is possibly TRBD1 (5 bases). V was pared by 8 bases and J by 5 bases, with 13 bases between. CDR1 and CDR2 (germline): GTSNPN, SVGIG (reference sequence). The CDR3 sequence is 11 residues long. DNA of the CDR3: TGTGCCGGGGCGATGGCAGACGAGCAGTACTTC. Its protein is CAGAMADEQYF.

The CDR3 here is CSVEGQGAGQPQHF. The DNA of the CDR3 is TGCAGCGTTGAGGGACAGGGGGCGGGTCAGCCCCAGCATTTT. The chain links TRBV29-1 to TRBJ1-5; 12 bases are shared with TRBD1. This CDR3 region has 14 residues. Unmatched junction bases numbered 3, after V lost 3 bases and J lost 6 bases. The V gene's germline CDR1 is SQVTM and CDR2 ANQGSEA.

The J gene is TRBJ1-3, the V gene TRBV5-6; tentatively, D is TRBD1 (5 bases). Trimming removed 1 base from V and 0 bases from J, with 14 bases in between. CDR1 SGHDT and CDR2 YYEEEE come from the germline V gene. The CDR3 covers 17 residues. This CDR3 reads CASSLWAGSRSGNTIYF. The DNA of the CDR3 is TGTGCCAGCAGCTTGTGGGCAGGGTCCCGCTCTGGAAACACCATATATTTT.

This clone has a single count. The chain carries TRBV6-5 and TRBJ2-1; D possibly corresponds to TRBD2 (6 bases). This CDR3 is built from 15 residues. V was pared by 6 bases and J by 6 bases, with 18 bases between. Germline values: CDR1 MNHEY, CDR2 SVGAGI. DNA of the CDR3: TGTGCCAGCAGCCCTGAGCGGAGGGGCAGCAATGAGCAGTTCTTC. It yields the protein CASSPERRGSNEQFF.

This sequence joins TRBV6-5 and TRBJ2-7; 11 nucleotides match TRBD1. The CDR3 covers 15 residues. V gave up 6 bases and J gave up 2 bases; unmatched junction bases: 6. The germline CDR1 and CDR2 sequences are MNHEY and SVGAGI. The CDR3 bases are TGTGCCAGCAGGAGTCCGGGACAGGGGGCCTACGAGCAGTACTTC. Amino acid sequence: CASRSPGQGAYEQYF.

The chain employs TRBV9 and TRBJ1-1; no clear D. Trimming removed 4 bases from V and 0 bases from J, with 10 bases in between. This CDR3 spans 14 amino acids. Germline V gene sequence: CDR1 SGDLS, CDR2 YYNGEE. CDR3 loop: CASSSVPMNTEAFF. The CDR3 DNA is TGTGCCAGCAGCTCGGTTCCCATGAACACTGAAGCTTTCTTT.

The chain links TRBV29-1 to TRBJ2-6; maybe TRBD2 (5 bases). Looked up from germline, CDR1 is SQVTM and CDR2 is ANQGSEA. The germline V and J ends were trimmed by 2 bases and 0 bases, with 8 bases remaining between them. The CDR3 is made up of 15 amino acids. CDR3 bases: TGCAGCGTTGAACTCGGGGACTCTGGGGCCAACGTCCTGACTTTC. Its translation: CSVELGDSGANVLTF.

This clone was counted between two and nine times. This sample also contains other DNA sequences that code for the same CDR3. The V and J genes are TRBV7-8 and TRBJ1-6; D uncertain. Deletions cut 1 base from V and 7 bases from J, with 8 bases between. The CDR3 totals 14 residues. From germline, CDR1 is SGHVS and CDR2 FQNEAQ. The CDR3 here is CASSLGSVNSPLHF. The CDR3 bases are TGTGCCAGCAGCTTAGGGAGTGTGAATTCACCCCTCCACTTT.

This chain connects TRBV5-6 to TRBJ1-2, with D possibly being TRBD1 (5 bases). The CDR3 is 14 residues long. Per the germline V gene, CDR1 is SGHDT and CDR2 is YYEEEE. The V gene lost 4 bases and the J gene lost 6 bases, with 16 bases spanning the gap. The CDR3 here is CASSRTQGINGYTF. The CDR3 DNA sequence: TGTGCCAGCAGCCGTACCCAGGGCATCAATGGCTACACCTTC.

The genes are TRBV5-1 and TRBJ2-5, with a tentative D call TRBD2 (7 bases). Germline V lookup: CDR1 SGHRS, CDR2 YFSETQ. The V gene lost 2 bases and the J gene lost 2 bases, with 10 bases spanning the gap. This CDR3 contains 14 residues. CDR3 coding DNA: TGCGCCAGCAGCTTCAAGGGGGGGCAAGAGACCCAGTACTTC. It yields the protein CASSFKGGQETQYF.

The J gene is TRBJ2-1, the V gene TRBV12-5; D is ambiguous. The CDR3 contains 11 residues. Germline CDR1 and CDR2: LGHNT and FRNRAP. V was pared by 6 bases and J by 5 bases, with 5 bases between. This CDR3 is CASGENNEQFF. In DNA, the CDR3 is TGTGCTAGTGGGGAGAACAATGAGCAGTTCTTC.

The chain links TRBV28 to TRBJ1-3, with 8 bases lining up with TRBD1. Germline CDR1 is MDHEN and CDR2 is SYDVKM. The CDR3 covers 16 residues. V dropped 4 bases and J dropped 0; count of bases not matched to a gene: 5. CDR3 sequence (DNA): TGTGCCAGCAGTTGGGGACAGGCCGTCTCTGGAAACACCATATATTTT. This sequence encodes CASSWGQAVSGNTIYF.

The V call is TRBV28, the J call TRBJ2-7, with TRBD1 matching over 9 bases. The CDR3 has 14 residues. V lost 8 bases to trimming and J lost 3 bases; unmatched junction nucleotides: 8. Looked up from germline, CDR1 is MDHEN and CDR2 is SYDVKM. The CDR3 bases are TGTGCCAGCTGTGTTAGGGACAGGGTCTACGAGCAGTACTTC. Translating gives CASCVRDRVYEQYF.

This rearrangement joins TRBV19 to TRBJ1-1; D remains ambiguous. V was cut by 4 bases and J by 6 bases, with 15 bases left in between. CDR3 length equals 14 residues. Germline V gene data show CDR1 as LNHDA and CDR2 as SQIVND (reference sequence). The CDR3 DNA reads TGTGCCAGTAGTAACGGGGTGTTGAGCCCTGAAGCTTTCTTT. It is translated as CASSNGVLSPEAFF.

The chain couples TRBV6-1 to TRBJ2-7; TRBD2 aligns across 10 bases. Germline V lookup: CDR1 MNHNS, CDR2 SASEGT. The CDR3 covers 15 residues. V lost 4 bases and J lost 2; bases outside the gene matches: 5. Written as DNA, the CDR3 is TGTGCCAGCAGTGCGTTAGCGGGAGGTACCTACGAGCAGTACTTC. Translated, it gives CASSALAGGTYEQYF.

The chain recombines TRBV19 with TRBJ2-7; no definite D call. CDR1 is LNHDA, CDR2 SQIVND, per germline (reference sequence). The CDR3 loop spans 12 amino acids. Trimming removed 5 bases at V and 6 bases at J, with 11 bases between. The CDR3 DNA is TGTGCCAGTAGTTCGGGTCTTGGCGAGCAGTACTTC. Translating gives CASSSGLGEQYF.

The chain combines TRBV15 with TRBJ2-7, with 10 bases fitting TRBD2. CDR1 LNHNV and CDR2 YYDKDF come from the germline V gene (reference sequence). The CDR3 totals 15 residues. The junction had 8 bases not matched to a gene; V was cut back by 1 base and J by 8 bases. In DNA form, the CDR3 reads TGTGCCACCAGCAGAGGTCTAGCGGGAGCCCCGAAGCAGTACTTC. It specifies CATSRGLAGAPKQYF.

This chain uses TRBV15 with TRBJ1-3; the D is unclear. The germline gives CDR1 LNHNV, CDR2 YYDKDF (reference sequence). CDR3 length: 15 residues. Trimming stripped 0 bases from V and 0 bases from J, with 6 bases between. The CDR3 spells CATSRERSSGNTIYF. The CDR3 DNA sequence: TGTGCCACCAGCAGAGAAAGGAGCTCTGGAAACACCATATATTTT.

The V gene is TRBV4-1, the J gene TRBJ1-2, with TRBD1 identical over 9 bases. This CDR3 contains 14 residues. Trimming removed 4 bases from V and 5 bases from J; junction bases left unmatched: 5. CDR1 is MGHRA and CDR2 is YSYEKL in the germline V gene. This chain's CDR3 is CASSPPGQGYGYTF. The CDR3 coding sequence is TGCGCCAGCAGCCCCCCGGGACAGGGATATGGCTACACCTTC.

The table lists this clone with a few counts. This chain joins TRBV6-5 and TRBJ2-4, with TRBD2 as a possible D gene (7 bases). V lost 8 bases and J 4 bases, leaving 15 bases between the germline ends. CDR1 is MNHEY and CDR2 is SVGAGI in the germline V gene. The CDR3 has 14 amino acids. Written as DNA, the CDR3 is TGTGCCAGCCAAATGGGGGGGCCTAAAAACATTCAGTACTTC. As protein: CASQMGGPKNIQYF.

This clone was found a few times. The chain carries TRBV18 and TRBJ1-2; 9 nucleotides align to TRBD1. This CDR3 is 14 amino acids long. The ends lost 4 bases at V and 6 bases at J; junction bases unmatched: 6. Germline loops: CDR1 KGHSH, CDR2 LQKENI. The CDR3 is CASSLLQGADGYTF. As DNA, the CDR3 is TGTGCCAGCTCACTCTTACAGGGGGCGGATGGCTACACCTTC.

The genes are TRBV6-4 and TRBJ1-1; possibly TRBD1 for D (6 bases). The CDR3 has 16 residues. Trimming took off 11 bases at V and 4 bases at J, with 26 bases between the two ends. Germline V gene lookup returns CDR1 MRHNA and CDR2 SNTAGT. CDR3 region: CAGGPGAGPRGTEAFF. CDR3 DNA: TGTGCCGGGGGACCAGGGGCCGGACCTCGGGGCACTGAAGCTTTCTTT.